This T cell receptor (beta chain) was documented in a study of vaccination and CD4 T cells after COVID-19. In its sample, this clonotype was seen a few times. Its antigen remains unidentified. Trimming pared 1 base from V and 2 bases from J, leaving 5 bases between. Germline V gives CDR1 MNHEY, CDR2 SVGAGI. The CDR3 has 13 residues. Sequencing of DNA taken from cultured CD4+ T cells relied on the Oncomine TCR Beta short-read assay. Each CDR3 protein gets one entry after TCRdb re-called the PCR reads with MiXCR. The repertoire holds some 18,000 distinct CDR3 sequences, 50% seen once, with 6.5% in the top ten. Treatment of the sample: approximately nine-day PBMC culture with coronavirus spike peptide pools or control peptides (ViraFEST assay).

This chain joins TRBV6-5 and TRBJ1-1; D is unclear. The sequence derives from a human donor who had recovered from COVID-19. Sequencing was performed on CD4+ T cells from blood, cultured in vitro. CDR3 region: CASSYWTNTEAFF. As DNA, the CDR3 is TGTGCCAGCAGTTACTGGACCAACACTGAAGCTTTCTTT.